Included here is one T cell receptor beta chain sequence, with context. Its matching antigen is unknown. The length of the CDR3 is 13 residues. V was shortened by 5 bases and J by 4 bases, with 11 bases between the two germline ends. This sample stems from a study of T-cell reconstitution after alpha-beta-depleted transplantation in children. Unique molecular identifiers tagged the TCRbeta library. TCRdb reprocessed the PCR reads with MiXCR, giving one entry per CDR3 protein. The table includes approximately 350,000 distinct CDR3 sequences, around 16% detected once. General observations from the study: Among T cells one year after transplant, newly produced cells accounted for most counts and diversity. Several hundred expanded graft clones reportedly supplied alpha-beta T cells about two months after transplant.

The gene calls are TRBV12-3 or TRBV12-4 and TRBJ1-2; unclear D gene. Sequenced here: PBMCs, mostly from graft donor cells, sampled 360 days after TCRalphabeta/CD19-depleted stem cell transplant. This receptor was obtained from a male patient between 2 and 10 years old who had a stem cell transplant for acute lymphoblastic leukemia, so the T cells may come from the graft donor. The CDR3, as DNA: TGTGCCAGCAGTCGGTCGCAACTCTATGGCTACACCTTC. This codes for CASSRSQLYGYTF.